This T cell receptor beta chain is from a study of cytomegalovirus exposure and HLA in healthy donors. The V gene lost 0 bases and the J gene lost 0 bases, with 18 bases spanning the gap. This CDR3 has 18 amino acids. Per germline, CDR1 SGHDT and CDR2 YYEEEE. 60 Vbeta and 13 Jbeta primers were used in PCR. Clones were sequenced by immunoSEQ multiplex PCR, and TCRdb holds only the in-frame ones, with some missing. The sample has about 110,000 clones; about 70% are singletons. The chain links TRBV5-6 to TRBJ1-2, with no clear D. Sequences were obtained from PBMCs. The TCR originated in a woman aged 45-65 years in good health and CMV-seropositive. CDR3 sequence: CASSLGETRRLPNYGYTF. CDR3 in DNA: TGTGCCAGCAGCTTGGGGGAGACAAGGAGGCTCCCTAACTATGGCTACACCTTC.